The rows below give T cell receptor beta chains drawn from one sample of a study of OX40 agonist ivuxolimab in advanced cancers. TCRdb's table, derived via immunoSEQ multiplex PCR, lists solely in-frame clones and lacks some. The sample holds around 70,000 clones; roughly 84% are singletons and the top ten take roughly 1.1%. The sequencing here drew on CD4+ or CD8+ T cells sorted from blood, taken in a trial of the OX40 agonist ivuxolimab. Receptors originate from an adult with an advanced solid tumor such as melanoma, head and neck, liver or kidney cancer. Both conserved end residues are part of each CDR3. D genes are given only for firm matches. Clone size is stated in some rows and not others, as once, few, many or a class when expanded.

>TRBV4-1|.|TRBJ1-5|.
CASSQDTFNQPQHF
TGCGCCAGCAGCCAAGACACCTTTAATCAGCCCCAGCATTTT
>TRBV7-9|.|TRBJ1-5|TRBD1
CASSPQGAVQPQHF
TGTGCCAGCAGCCCACAGGGGGCAGTTCAGCCCCAGCATTTT
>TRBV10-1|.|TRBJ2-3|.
CASSESQSSTDTQYF
TGCGCCAGCAGTGAATCCCAGTCGAGCACAGATACGCAGTATTTT
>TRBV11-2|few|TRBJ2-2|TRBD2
CASRFGLASYTGELFF
TGTGCCAGCAGATTCGGACTAGCAAGCTACACCGGGGAGCTGTTTTTT
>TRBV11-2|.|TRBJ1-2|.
CASSFSEGDNYGYTF
TGTGCCAGCAGCTTTTCGGAAGGAGACAACTATGGCTACACCTTC
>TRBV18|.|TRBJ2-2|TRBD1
CASSPGWGQANTGELFF
TGTGCCAGCTCACCAGGGTGGGGACAGGCGAACACCGGGGAGCTGTTTTTT
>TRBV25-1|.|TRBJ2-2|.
CASSATGQNRGAVF
TGTGCCAGCAGTGCGACCGGCCAAAACCGGGGAGCTGTTTTT
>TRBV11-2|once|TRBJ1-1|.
CASSSTGGQRAFF
TGTGCCAGCAGCTCTACGGGGGGCCAGCGAGCTTTCTTT
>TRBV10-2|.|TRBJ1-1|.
CASSESLGVRPEAFF
TGCGCCAGCAGTGAGTCACTTGGGGTTCGGCCTGAAGCTTTCTTT
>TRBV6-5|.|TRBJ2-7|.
CASSYSVAGQYF
TGTGCCAGCAGTTACTCAGTGGCAGGGCAGTACTTC
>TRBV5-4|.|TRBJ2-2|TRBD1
CASSLWTGRSTGELFF
TGTGCCAGCAGCTTGTGGACAGGGCGAAGCACCGGGGAGCTGTTTTTT
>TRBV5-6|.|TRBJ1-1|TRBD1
CASSQTGVGAFF
TGTGCCAGCAGCCAAACAGGGGTGGGAGCTTTCTTT
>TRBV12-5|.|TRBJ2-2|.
CASGPPGSNTGELFF
TGTGCTAGTGGTCCCCCAGGGTCGAACACCGGGGAGCTGTTTTTT
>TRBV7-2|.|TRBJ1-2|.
CASSQVAGHGYTF
TGTGCCAGCAGCCAGGTTGCAGGTCATGGCTACACCTTC
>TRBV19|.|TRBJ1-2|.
CASSIIGQGNYGYTF
TGTGCCAGTAGTATAATTGGGCAGGGGAACTATGGCTACACCTTC
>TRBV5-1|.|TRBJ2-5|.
CASSGGRKETQYF
TGCGCCAGCAGCGGAGGACGGAAAGAGACCCAGTACTTC
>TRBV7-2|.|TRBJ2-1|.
CASSSGGGLYNEQFF
TGTGCCAGCAGCTCAGGCGGCGGACTCTACAATGAGCAGTTCTTC
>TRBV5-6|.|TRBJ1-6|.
CASSLASSYNSPLHF
TGTGCCAGCAGCTTGGCAAGCTCCTATAATTCACCCCTCCACTTT
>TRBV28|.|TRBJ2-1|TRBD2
CASVVAGGQNEQFF
TGTGCCAGCGTGGTAGCGGGGGGGCAAAATGAGCAGTTCTTC
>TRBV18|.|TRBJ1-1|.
CASSPRQATMNTEAFF
TGTGCCAGCTCACCACGGCAGGCGACGATGAACACTGAAGCTTTCTTT
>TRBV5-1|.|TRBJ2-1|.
CASSTYVVNEQFF
TGCGCCAGCAGCACGTACGTCGTCAATGAGCAGTTCTTC
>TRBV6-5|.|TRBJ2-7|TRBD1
CASSLQGARYEQYF
TGTGCCAGCAGCCTACAGGGGGCCCGCTACGAGCAGTACTTC
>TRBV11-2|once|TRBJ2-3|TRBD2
CASSFTSGDTNTQYF
TGTGCCAGCAGCTTCACTAGCGGGGACACAAATACGCAGTATTTT
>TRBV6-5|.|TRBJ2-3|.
CASSVRSSTDTQYF
TGTGCCAGCAGTGTCAGGTCTAGCACAGATACGCAGTATTTT
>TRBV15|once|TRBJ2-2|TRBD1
CATSRDPGQGVAGELFF
TGTGCCACCAGCAGAGATCCCGGACAGGGTGTTGCCGGGGAGCTGTTTTTT
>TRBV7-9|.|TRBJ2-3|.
CASSLSTGPDTQYF
TGTGCCAGCAGCTTATCGACGGGGCCAGATACGCAGTATTTT
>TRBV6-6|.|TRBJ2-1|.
CASSYPRGQQFF
TGTGCCAGCAGTTACCCACGAGGACAGCAGTTCTTC
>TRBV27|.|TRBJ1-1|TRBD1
CASSLFSGGRTEAFF
TGTGCCAGCAGTTTGTTTTCAGGGGGTCGAACTGAAGCTTTCTTT
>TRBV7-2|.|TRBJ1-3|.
CASSLLQGNTIYF
TGTGCCAGCAGCTTACTACAGGGAAACACCATATATTTT
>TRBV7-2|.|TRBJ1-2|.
CASSSSGAEGYTF
TGTGCCAGCAGCTCTTCAGGGGCTGAAGGCTACACCTTC
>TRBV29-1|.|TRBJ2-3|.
CSVEDRTRSTDTQYF
TGCAGCGTTGAAGATAGGACAAGGAGCACAGATACGCAGTATTTT
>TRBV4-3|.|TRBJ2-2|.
CASSQEGGNTGELFF
TGCGCCAGCAGCCAAGAGGGGGGGAACACCGGGGAGCTGTTTTTT
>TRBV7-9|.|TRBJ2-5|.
CASSRQETQYF
TGTGCCAGCAGCCGTCAAGAGACCCAGTACTTC
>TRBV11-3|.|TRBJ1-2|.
CASSLDRDLGEGYTF
TGTGCCAGCAGCTTAGACCGGGACCTTGGAGAGGGCTACACCTTC
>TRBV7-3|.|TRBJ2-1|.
CASSTSRVSVRNEQFF
TGTGCCAGCAGCACCTCTCGGGTGTCAGTCAGGAATGAGCAGTTCTTC
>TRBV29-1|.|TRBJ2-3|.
CSVLGGVTQYF
TGCAGCGTTTTGGGGGGTGTTACGCAGTATTTT
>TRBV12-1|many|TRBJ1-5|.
CASSFFGQPQHF
TGTGCCAGCAGCTTTTTCGGACAGCCCCAGCATTTT
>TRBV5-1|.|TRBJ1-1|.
CASSLVGRGNTEAFF
TGCGCCAGCAGCTTGGTCGGGCGGGGAAACACTGAAGCTTTCTTT
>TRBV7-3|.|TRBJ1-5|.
CASSAGGNQPQHF
TGTGCCAGCAGTGCGGGCGGTAATCAGCCCCAGCATTTT